The 20 T cell receptor beta chains in this list originate from one sample, sequenced in a study of blood T cell repertoires in COVID-19. Sequencing was performed with immunoSEQ multiplex PCR; in TCRdb, only in-frame clones are kept and a portion is missing. The sample carries 100,000 to 150,000 clones, about 72% recorded once. What was sequenced was peripheral blood. These TCRs come from a woman between 70 and 85 years old with acute or convalescent COVID-19.

The rearrangement uses TRBV10-2 and TRBJ2-7; 9 bases agree with TRBD2. Germline CDR1 WSHSY, CDR2 SAAADI. CDR3 length: 16 amino acids. V shed 2 bases and J 7 bases; nucleotides not matched to a gene: 12. This CDR3 is CASSEGGLAGAGEQYF. The DNA of the CDR3 is TGCGCCAGCAGTGAGGGGGGATTAGCGGGGGCTGGGGAGCAGTACTTC.

V gene TRBV29-1 combines with J gene TRBJ1-1; a possible D gene is TRBD1 (6 bases). This CDR3 is 14 amino acids long. Per germline, CDR1 SQVTM and CDR2 ANQGSEA. V was shortened by 4 bases and J by 5 bases, with 17 bases between the two germline ends. The CDR3 nucleotides are TGCAGCGTTGGGGAAGACGACAGGCCTACTGAAGCTTTCTTT. Translating it yields CSVGEDDRPTEAFF. The variable domain in full, with the rest retrieved from reference TRBV29-1 and TRBJ1-1, is SAVISQKPSRDICQRGTSLTIQCQVDSQVTMMFWYRQQPGQSLTLIATANQGSEATYESGFVIDKFPISRPNLTFSTLTVSNMSPEDSSIYLCSVGEDDRPTEAFFGQGTRLTVV.

This rearrangement joins TRBV2 to TRBJ1-2; TRBD1 agrees at 7 bases. This CDR3 spans 14 amino acids. Germline values: CDR1 SNHLY, CDR2 FYNNEI. After removal of 10 bases from V and 5 bases from J, the junction contained 13 bases not matched to a gene. The CDR3 DNA reads as TGTGCCAACCGGCCGAGGGGGCTGTCGTATGGCTACACCTTC. This codes for CANRPRGLSYGYTF.

The chain joins TRBV13 to TRBJ2-5, with 11 positions matching TRBD2. V lost 4 bases to trimming and J lost 1 base; unmatched junction nucleotides: 8. Germline V gene sequence: CDR1 PRHDT, CDR2 FYEKMQ (reference sequence). The CDR3 totals 17 residues. CDR3: CASSSAGSGGGQETQYF. The DNA for the CDR3 is TGTGCCAGCAGCTCAGCTGGTAGCGGGGGGGGCCAAGAGACCCAGTACTTC. The variable domain in full, completed from reference TRBV13 and TRBJ2-5, reads AAGVIQSPRHLIKEKRETATLKCYPIPRHDTVYWYQQGPGQDPQFLISFYEKMQSDKGSIPDRFSAQQFSDYHSELNMSSLELGDSALYFCASSSAGSGGGQETQYFGPGTRLLVL.

The J gene is TRBJ2-1, the V gene TRBV14; TRBD1 agrees at 9 bases. The CDR3 covers 19 residues. J gave up 3 bases and V 4 bases, and 16 bases lay outside the gene matches. The germline gives CDR1 SGHDN, CDR2 FVKESK. The CDR3 spells CASSRRTGARRAGYNEQFF. The CDR3 bases are TGTGCCAGCAGCCGAAGGACAGGGGCGAGGAGGGCCGGCTACAATGAGCAGTTCTTC.

Points on this clone: The same CDR3 can be traced to other DNA sequences in this sample. The CDR3 loop is CASSLETSGSTDTQYF. The CDR3 region has the DNA TGCGCCAGCAGCTTGGAGACTAGCGGTAGCACAGATACGCAGTATTTT. The rearrangement joins TRBV5-1 to TRBJ2-3; 9 nucleotides agree with TRBD2. Germline CDR1 reads SGHRS; CDR2 reads YFSETQ. The CDR3 sequence is 16 residues long. V shed 0 bases, J shed 0 bases, and the junction held 2 bases outside the gene matches.

The genes are TRBV5-1 and TRBJ2-3; 10 positions match TRBD2. The CDR3 is 16 residues long. The junction had 11 bases not matched to a gene; V was cut back by 4 bases and J by 6 bases. Germline CDR1 SGHRS, CDR2 YFSETQ. In DNA form, the CDR3 reads TGCGCCAGCAGCCCCACTAGCGGGATTTCGGGGGATACGCAGTATTTT. Translating gives CASSPTSGISGDTQYF.

This sequence joins TRBV6-5 and TRBJ2-2; 7 nucleotides match TRBD1. The CDR3 covers 15 residues. Germline-derived CDR1 and CDR2 are MNHEY and SVGAGI. The J segment lost 5 bases and the V segment lost 2 bases, leaving 5 bases of the junction unmatched. CDR3 nucleotide sequence: TGTGCCAGCAGTTACAGGGGGCGCGGGACCGGGGAGCTGTTTTTT. It encodes CASSYRGRGTGELFF.

The chain has TRBV7-2 and TRBJ1-2; 11 nucleotides align to TRBD1. Germline V gene sequence: CDR1 SGHTA, CDR2 FQGNSA. This CDR3 comprises 14 residues. Germline trimming cut 5 bases from V and 8 bases from J; bases unmatched to any gene: 7. Here the CDR3 reads CASSIGQGARGYTF. CDR3 bases: TGTGCCAGCAGCATAGGACAGGGGGCTAGGGGCTACACCTTC.

Written as DNA, the CDR3 is TGTGCCAGTAGTATGGGACAGGGTGGGACAGATACGCAGTATTTT. Its translation: CASSMGQGGTDTQYF. This chain links TRBV19 with TRBJ2-3; 9 bases match TRBD1. CDR3 size: 15 residues. CDR1 is LNHDA, CDR2 SQIVND, per germline (reference sequence). V dropped 3 bases and J dropped 3; count of bases not matched to a gene: 4.

The chain carries TRBV11-2 and TRBJ2-5; 12 nucleotides match TRBD2. Germline loops: CDR1 SGHAT, CDR2 FQNNGV. The CDR3 length is 16 residues. Germline trimming cut 5 bases from V and 5 bases from J; bases unmatched to any gene: 9. This CDR3 is CASSELAGGHGETQYF. DNA of the CDR3: TGTGCCAGCAGCGAACTAGCGGGGGGTCACGGGGAGACCCAGTACTTC.

This chain joins TRBV6-5 and TRBJ1-2; 7 positions agree with TRBD1. The CDR3 covers 15 residues. Trimming took 4 bases from V and 4 from J; bases not matched to a gene: 9. Germline V gene lookup returns CDR1 MNHEY and CDR2 SVGAGI. The CDR3 nucleotides read TGTGCCAGCAGTTCCCCACAGGGGCACCTCTATGGCTACACCTTC. The encoded protein is CASSSPQGHLYGYTF.

CDR3 DNA sequence: TGTGCCAGCAGTTTAAGCGGGAGCTCTGGGGAGCAGTACTTC. This codes for CASSLSGSSGEQYF. The chain carries TRBV27 and TRBJ2-7, with 8 bases lining up with TRBD2. The CDR3 is 14 residues long. Germline values: CDR1 MNHEY, CDR2 SMNVEV (reference sequence). V dropped 2 bases and J dropped 7; count of bases not matched to a gene: 7.

This rearrangement joins TRBV10-3 to TRBJ1-1, with a tentative D call TRBD1 (6 bases). The CDR3 sequence is 14 residues long. Germline V gene lookup returns CDR1 ENHRY and CDR2 SYGVKD. V was trimmed by 7 bases and J by 1 base, leaving 13 bases between them. The CDR3 here is CAITLGGENTEAFF. CDR3 DNA: TGTGCCATCACCCTAGGGGGGGAGAACACTGAAGCTTTCTTT.

The chain is built from TRBV29-1 and TRBJ2-7; tentative D call: TRBD1 (8 bases). Between the trimmed V and J ends, which lost 3 bases and 2 bases, there was a span of 20 bases. The CDR3 length is 16 residues. The germline V gene has CDR1 SQVTM and CDR2 ANQGSEA. CDR3 loop: CSVDRQGTTGTYEQYF. CDR3 in DNA: TGCAGCGTTGACCGACAGGGGACTACAGGTACCTACGAGCAGTACTTC.

This clone occurred a few times. The CDR3 sequence is CRVQGGTEAFF. The CDR3 DNA sequence: TGCAGAGTTCAGGGAGGTACTGAAGCTTTCTTT. This chain connects TRBV20-1 to TRBJ1-1; the D gene is possibly TRBD1 (5 bases). In germline, CDR1 is DFQATT, CDR2 SNEGSKA (reference sequence). The CDR3 totals 11 residues.

The rearrangement uses TRBV12-3 or TRBV12-4 and TRBJ2-2; tentative D call: TRBD2 (6 bases). CDR3 length equals 13 residues. The V gene lost 3 bases and the J gene lost 7 bases, with 9 bases spanning the gap. CDR3 in amino acids: CASSLWGDGELFF. The CDR3 nucleotides read TGTGCCAGCAGTTTGTGGGGGGACGGGGAGCTGTTTTTT.

The V gene is TRBV18, the J gene TRBJ2-3, with D tentatively TRBD2 (6 bases). Germline V gene lookup returns CDR1 KGHSH and CDR2 LQKENI. V shed 6 bases and J shed 5 bases, with 6 bases lying between them. The CDR3 spans 11 residues. The CDR3 sequence is CASSTRDTQYF. DNA of the CDR3: TGTGCCAGCTCGACTAGAGATACGCAGTATTTT. Full variable domain (rest looked up from reference TRBV18 and TRBJ2-3): NAGVMQNPRHLVRRRGQEARLRCSPMKGHSHVYWYRQLPEEGLKFMVYLQKENIIDESGMPKERFSAEFPKEGPSILRIQQVVRGDSAAYFCASSTRDTQYFGPGTRLTVL.

The chain recombines TRBV25-1 with TRBJ2-3; TRBD1 aligns across 8 bases. The V segment lost 4 bases and the J segment 5 bases; nucleotides outside the gene matches: 11. The CDR3 totals 16 residues. Germline CDR1 reads MGHDK; CDR2 reads SYGVNS. CDR3 bases: TGTGCCAGCAGTGTAAACCGGGACAGGCGTTTAGATACGCAGTATTTT. Protein sequence: CASSVNRDRRLDTQYF.

The chain links TRBV7-3 to TRBJ2-1, with 9 bases aligning to TRBD1. Per the germline V gene, CDR1 is SGHTA and CDR2 is FQGTGA. CDR3 length: 15 residues. The J segment lost 2 bases and the V segment lost 5 bases, leaving 4 bases of the junction unmatched. The CDR3 sequence: CASSTTGGPYNEQFF. CDR3 DNA: TGTGCCAGCAGCACGACAGGGGGGCCCTACAATGAGCAGTTCTTC.